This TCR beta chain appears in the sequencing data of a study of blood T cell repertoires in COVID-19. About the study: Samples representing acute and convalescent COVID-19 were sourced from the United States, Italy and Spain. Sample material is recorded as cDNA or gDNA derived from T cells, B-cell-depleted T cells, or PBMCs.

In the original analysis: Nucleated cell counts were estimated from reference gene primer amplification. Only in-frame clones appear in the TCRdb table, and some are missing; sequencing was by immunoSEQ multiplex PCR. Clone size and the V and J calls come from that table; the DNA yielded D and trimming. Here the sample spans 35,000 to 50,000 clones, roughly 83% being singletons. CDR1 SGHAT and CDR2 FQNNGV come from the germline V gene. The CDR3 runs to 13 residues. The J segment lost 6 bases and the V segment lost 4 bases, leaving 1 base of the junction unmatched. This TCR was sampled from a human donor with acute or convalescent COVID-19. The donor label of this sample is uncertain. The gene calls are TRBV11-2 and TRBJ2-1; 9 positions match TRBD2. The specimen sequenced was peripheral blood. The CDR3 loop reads CASSSTSGNEQFF. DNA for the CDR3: TGTGCCAGCAGCTCGACTAGCGGCAATGAGCAGTTCTTC.